This T cell receptor (beta chain) appears in the sequencing data of a study of T-cell memory formation after mild COVID-19. Study at large: Clusters were largely donor specific. Whole-study findings and limits: Day 37-peaking second-wave clones had unconfirmed SARS-CoV-2 specificity. For contracting clones, CD4+ ones sat mainly in CM and EM, CD8+ in EMRA. That cross-reactive memory joined was suggested by some responding clones appearing in pre-infection memory.

Remarks on this clonotype: Its antigen remains unidentified.

MiXCR, run by TCRdb on the 5' RACE reads, gives a single entry per CDR3 protein. In the table there are 95,000 to 110,000 distinct CDR3 sequences, around 14% of which are singletons. V shed 1 base and J shed 15 bases, with 10 bases lying between them. Germline V gene lookup returns CDR1 SGHAT and CDR2 FQNNGV. CDR3 length: 12 amino acids. Material for sequencing was PBMCs or a T cell subset sorted from them (not recorded which). This receptor was taken from a man aged 18 to 30 who had mild COVID-19 (a few samples of this study predate the infection). Cell type and time point are not known. The rearrangement uses TRBV11-2 and TRBJ2-6, with D tentatively TRBD2 (6 bases). This chain's CDR3 is CASSLGGEDLTF. Here the CDR3 DNA reads TGTGCCAGCAGCTTAGGCGGGGAGGACCTGACTTTC.